The T cell receptor (beta chain) described here comes from a study of T cells in localized non-small cell lung cancer. Libraries were prepared by immunoSEQ multiplex PCR; TCRdb keeps only in-frame clonotypes and omits some of them. The table records approximately 61,000 clones, more than 80% of them present only once. Turning to this clone: The antigen is undetermined.

Study-level results: As only one tumor region underwent sequencing, heterogeneity remains possible. Density of T cells in blood, when higher, went with longer overall survival. The appearance of a median 57 of the top 100 tumor clones was seen in adjacent lung. Clonality of T cells reached its maximum in uninvolved adjacent lung, surpassing tumor.

V trimming: 1 base; J trimming: 2 bases; junction bases outside the gene matches: 7. The CDR3 has 16 residues. Germline V CDR1 and CDR2: SGDLS, YYNGEE. This receptor was taken from a woman aged 40-70 years with stage I lung adenocarcinoma. This specimen was peripheral blood, taken before any cancer treatment. The chain has TRBV9 and TRBJ2-3; TRBD1 matches at 7 bases. The CDR3 coding sequence is TGTGCCAGCAGCGTAAAACAGGGGACGGTCACAGATACGCAGTATTTT. It codes for CASSVKQGTVTDTQYF. The complete variable domain, with remaining parts taken from reference TRBV9 and TRBJ2-3, reads DSGVTQTPKHLITATGQRVTLRCSPRSGDLSVYWYQQSLDQGLQFLIQYYNGEERAKGNILERFSAQQFPDLHSELNLSSLELGDSALYFCASSVKQGTVTDTQYFGPGTRLTVL.